A selection of T cell receptor beta chains follows, all from one sample in a study of T cells in Graves' hyperthyroidism and ophthalmopathy. Each CDR3 protein gets one entry after TCRdb re-called the multiplex PCR reads with MiXCR. The repertoire has more than 500,000 distinct CDR3 sequences, approximately 15% of them found once; the top ten carry around 4.5%. Sequenced input: blood. These receptors all stem from a woman between 40 and 50 years old with Graves' ophthalmopathy. CDR3s include the opening cysteine and the closing phenylalanine or tryptophan. Each record gives: J gene, V gene, clone size, D gene, CDR3 DNA, CDR3 protein. The D gene is left open where the match is weak. Clone size is given for some rows only: seen once, a few or many times, or a class if the clone is expanded.

j_gene: TRBJ1-2; v_gene: TRBV28; abundance: -; d_gene: -; CDR3nt: TGTGCCAGCCAAGCCGGGGTCTATGGCTACACCTTC; CDR3aa: CASQAGVYGYTF
j_gene: TRBJ1-2; v_gene: TRBV12-3/TRBV12-4; abundance: many; d_gene: TRBD1; CDR3nt: TGTGCCAGCAGTTTAGACAGGGGGAAGGGAGGCTACACCTTC; CDR3aa: CASSLDRGKGGYTF
j_gene: TRBJ2-2; v_gene: TRBV28; abundance: -; d_gene: -; CDR3nt: TGTGCCAGCAGTTTATTCCCGGGACAGCTGTTTTTT; CDR3aa: CASSLFPGQLFF
j_gene: TRBJ1-2; v_gene: TRBV19; abundance: many; d_gene: -; CDR3nt: TGTGCCAGTACCGATATGGGCTATGGCTACACCTTC; CDR3aa: CASTDMGYGYTF
j_gene: TRBJ1-1; v_gene: TRBV5-1; abundance: -; d_gene: -; CDR3nt: TGCGCCAGCAGCACCAAGGCGGGCACTGAAGCTTTCTTT; CDR3aa: CASSTKAGTEAFF
j_gene: TRBJ1-1; v_gene: TRBV5-1; abundance: many; d_gene: -; CDR3nt: TGTGCCAGCAGTTTAGTCGGAGGGAACACTGAAGCTTTCTTT; CDR3aa: CASSLVGGNTEAFF
j_gene: TRBJ2-2; v_gene: TRBV2; abundance: few; d_gene: -; CDR3nt: TGTGCCAGCGCTAGAGCTAGCAACACCGGGGAGCTGTTTTTT; CDR3aa: CASARASNTGELFF
j_gene: TRBJ1-5; v_gene: TRBV11-3; abundance: -; d_gene: -; CDR3nt: TGTGCCAGCCGCATATGGGGGATTACTCAGCCCCAGCATTTT; CDR3aa: CASRIWGITQPQHF
j_gene: TRBJ1-5; v_gene: TRBV28; abundance: -; d_gene: -; CDR3nt: TGTGCCAGCAGTCCCCCTAAGCGGCCCCAGCATTTT; CDR3aa: CASSPPKRPQHF
j_gene: TRBJ2-5; v_gene: TRBV5-1; abundance: many; d_gene: TRBD2; CDR3nt: TGCGCCAGCAGCTTGGATTTAGCGGGAGGTGTGAAGACCCAGTACTTC; CDR3aa: CASSLDLAGGVKTQYF
j_gene: TRBJ2-2; v_gene: TRBV2; abundance: many; d_gene: TRBD1; CDR3nt: TGTGCCAGCAGCCCTAGGACAGGAAGCACCGGGGAGCTGTTTTTT; CDR3aa: CASSPRTGSTGELFF
j_gene: TRBJ1-1; v_gene: TRBV6-1; abundance: -; d_gene: -; CDR3nt: TGTGCCAGCAGAAGAGACAGGCTGAACACTGAAGCTTTCTTT; CDR3aa: CASRRDRLNTEAFF
j_gene: TRBJ1-1; v_gene: TRBV30; abundance: few; d_gene: TRBD1; CDR3nt: TGTGCCTGGAGTAGAGGACAGGGGTATACTGAAGCTTTCTTT; CDR3aa: CAWSRGQGYTEAFF
j_gene: TRBJ2-5; v_gene: TRBV7-2; abundance: -; d_gene: -; CDR3nt: TGTGCCAGCAGCTTATCTTTGGATCTCTCGGGGGAGACCCAGTACTTC; CDR3aa: CASSLSLDLSGETQYF
j_gene: TRBJ2-7; v_gene: TRBV6-2/TRBV6-3; abundance: many; d_gene: -; CDR3nt: TGTGCCAGCAGTTACAGGAACGACAGATTCTCCTACGAGCAGTACTTC; CDR3aa: CASSYRNDRFSYEQYF
j_gene: TRBJ2-7; v_gene: TRBV4-3; abundance: many; d_gene: TRBD2; CDR3nt: TGCGCCAGCAGCATACTAGCGGGAGGGCCCTACGAGCAGTACTTC; CDR3aa: CASSILAGGPYEQYF
j_gene: TRBJ1-1; v_gene: TRBV28; abundance: many; d_gene: TRBD1; CDR3nt: TGTGCCAGCAGGGAAGACAGGGGGCCTAAAGTGGCTTTCTTT; CDR3aa: CASREDRGPKVAFF
j_gene: TRBJ2-7; v_gene: TRBV20-1; abundance: -; d_gene: TRBD2; CDR3nt: TGCAGTGCTAGAGGAGCCGGGACTAGCGGGAGAGAGTCCCTCTACGAGCAGTACTTC; CDR3aa: CSARGAGTSGRESLYEQYF
j_gene: TRBJ2-2; v_gene: TRBV4-2; abundance: few; d_gene: TRBD2; CDR3nt: TGTGCCAGCAGCCACTTCTGGACTAGCGGGAGACGAAACGCGAACACCGGGGAGCTGTTTTTT; CDR3aa: CASSHFWTSGRRNANTGELFF
j_gene: TRBJ2-5; v_gene: TRBV19; abundance: many; d_gene: TRBD2; CDR3nt: TGTGCCAGTACCAGCCGGGAGGGAGAGACCCAGTACTTC; CDR3aa: CASTSREGETQYF
j_gene: TRBJ2-7; v_gene: TRBV3-1; abundance: -; d_gene: -; CDR3nt: TGTGCCAGCAGCCAAGTAAGGTGGCCCTACGAGCAGTACTTC; CDR3aa: CASSQVRWPYEQYF
j_gene: TRBJ2-3; v_gene: TRBV7-2; abundance: few; d_gene: -; CDR3nt: TGTGCCAGCAGCTTAGACCAGAACACAGATACGCAGTATTTT; CDR3aa: CASSLDQNTDTQYF
j_gene: TRBJ1-1; v_gene: TRBV9; abundance: -; d_gene: TRBD1; CDR3nt: TGTGCCAGCAGCGATAAGGGACAGGGGTACACTGAAGCTTTCTTT; CDR3aa: CASSDKGQGYTEAFF
j_gene: TRBJ1-1; v_gene: TRBV30; abundance: many; d_gene: -; CDR3nt: TGTGCCTGGAAGACAGTGAACACTGAAGCTTTCTTT; CDR3aa: CAWKTVNTEAFF
j_gene: TRBJ2-5; v_gene: TRBV20-1; abundance: many; d_gene: -; CDR3nt: TGCAGTGCTAGAAGGACCGGGCACCAAGAGACCCAGTACTTC; CDR3aa: CSARRTGHQETQYF